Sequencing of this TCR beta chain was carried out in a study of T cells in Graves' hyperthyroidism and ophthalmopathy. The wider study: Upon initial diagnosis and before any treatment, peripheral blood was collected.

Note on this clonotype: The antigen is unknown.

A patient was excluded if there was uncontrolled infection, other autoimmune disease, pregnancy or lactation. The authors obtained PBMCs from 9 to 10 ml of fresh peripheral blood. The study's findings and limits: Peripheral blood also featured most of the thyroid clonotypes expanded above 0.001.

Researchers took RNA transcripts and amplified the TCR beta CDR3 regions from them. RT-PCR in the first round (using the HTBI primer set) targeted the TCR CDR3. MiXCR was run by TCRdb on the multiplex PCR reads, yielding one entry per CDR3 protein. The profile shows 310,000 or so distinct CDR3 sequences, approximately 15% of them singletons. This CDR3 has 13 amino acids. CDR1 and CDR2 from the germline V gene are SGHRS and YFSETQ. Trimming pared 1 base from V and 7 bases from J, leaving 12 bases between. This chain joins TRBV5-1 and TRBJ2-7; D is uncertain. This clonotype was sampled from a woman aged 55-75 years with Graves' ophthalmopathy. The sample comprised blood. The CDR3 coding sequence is TGCGCCAGCAGCTTGCTTAGGGCGGATGAGCAGTACTTC. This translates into CASSLLRADEQYF.